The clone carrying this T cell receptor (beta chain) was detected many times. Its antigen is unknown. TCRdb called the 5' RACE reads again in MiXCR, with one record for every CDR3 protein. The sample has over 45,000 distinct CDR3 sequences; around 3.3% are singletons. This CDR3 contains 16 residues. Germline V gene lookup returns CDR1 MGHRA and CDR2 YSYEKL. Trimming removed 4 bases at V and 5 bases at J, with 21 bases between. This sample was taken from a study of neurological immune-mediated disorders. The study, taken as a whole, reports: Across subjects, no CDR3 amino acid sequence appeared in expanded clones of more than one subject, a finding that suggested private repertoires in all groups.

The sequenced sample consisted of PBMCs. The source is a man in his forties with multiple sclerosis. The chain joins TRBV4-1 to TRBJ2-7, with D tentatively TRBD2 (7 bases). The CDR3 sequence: CASSPVSGGPSNEQYF. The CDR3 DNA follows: TGCGCCAGCAGCCCTGTATCGGGGGGCCCGAGCAACGAGCAGTACTTC.